Sequencing of this T cell receptor beta chain was carried out in a study of OX40 agonist ivuxolimab in advanced cancers. Study in general: Each patient was given ivuxolimab into a vein every 2 weeks, at 0.01 to 10 mg/kg.

To note about this clone: The antigen is not known.

This CDR3 contains 15 residues. Germline V gives CDR1 SEHNR, CDR2 FQNEAQ (reference sequence). V was clipped by 1 base and J by 0 bases, with 9 bases between them. The table came from immunoSEQ multiplex PCR; TCRdb's copy has only in-frame clones and leaves some out. The sample has some 96,000 clones; 70% to 90% are singletons. Study results and caveats: Individuals who were partial responders at 0.1-3.0 mg/kg had clonal expansion that ranked among the lowest.

This clonotype was sampled from an adult with an advanced solid tumor such as melanoma, head and neck, liver or kidney cancer. Source: CD4+ or CD8+ T cells sorted from blood, taken in a trial of the OX40 agonist ivuxolimab. The chain recombines TRBV7-9 with TRBJ1-1, with D hard to call. The CDR3: CASSLVRRLNTEAFF. The CDR3 coding sequence is TGTGCCAGCAGCTTAGTTCGCAGACTGAACACTGAAGCTTTCTTT.